Shown below are 18 T cell receptor beta chains from a single sample sequenced in a study of blood T cell repertoires in COVID-19. TCRdb's table, derived via immunoSEQ multiplex PCR, lists solely in-frame clones and lacks some. The repertoire includes fewer than 70,000 clones, almost 85% of them detected once, and around 23% sits in the top ten. Sequencing was performed on peripheral blood. These receptor sequences come from a man aged 50 to 59 with acute or convalescent COVID-19.

This chain joins TRBV15 and TRBJ2-5, with D perhaps TRBD2 (6 bases). Germline V gene sequence: CDR1 LNHNV, CDR2 YYDKDF (reference sequence). This CDR3 is 15 amino acids long. The V gene lost 0 bases and the J gene lost 0 bases, with 8 bases spanning the gap. The CDR3 here is CATSRDGGDQETQYF. The CDR3, as DNA: TGTGCCACCAGCAGAGATGGAGGGGACCAAGAGACCCAGTACTTC.

This rearrangement joins TRBV24-1 to TRBJ2-2; D may be TRBD1 (6 bases). Trimming shortened V by 5 bases and J by 0 bases, and 9 bases separated the two germline ends. This CDR3 spans 15 amino acids. Germline-derived CDR1 and CDR2 are KGHDR and SFDVKD. The CDR3 reads CATSVQGSNTGELFF. The DNA for the CDR3 is TGTGCCACCAGTGTACAGGGTTCGAACACCGGGGAGCTGTTTTTT.

The J gene is TRBJ2-7, the V gene TRBV15; possible D gene TRBD1, 5 bases. Germline values: CDR1 LNHNV, CDR2 YYDKDF (reference sequence). There are 13 residues in the CDR3. The V end lost 0 bases, the J end lost 7 bases, and 10 bases lay between the germline ends. The CDR3 coding sequence is TGTGCCACCAGCAGAGATCCAGGGTCAGAGCAGTACGTC. Translated: CATSRDPGSEQYV.

The DNA of the CDR3 is TGTGCCAGCAGTGAAGAATTCAGCGCTGACCCGAGCTCCTACAATGAGCAGTTCTTC. Amino acids: CASSEEFSADPSSYNEQFF. The gene calls are TRBV6-1 and TRBJ2-1; D call uncertain. The germline V gene encodes CDR1 MNHNS and CDR2 SASEGT. The CDR3 contains 19 residues. V was shortened by 1 base and J by 0 bases, with 19 bases between the two germline ends.

V is TRBV7-2 and J is TRBJ2-5, with TRBD2 as a possible D gene (7 bases). CDR3 length equals 14 residues. V was trimmed by 5 bases and J by 0 bases, leaving 10 bases between them. Per the germline V gene, CDR1 is SGHTA and CDR2 is FQGNSA. The CDR3 here is CASSKGGDQETQYF. The CDR3 DNA reads as TGTGCCAGCAGCAAGGGGGGGGACCAAGAGACCCAGTACTTC. The whole variable domain, remainder taken from reference TRBV7-2 and TRBJ2-5, is GAGVSQSPSNKVTEKGKDVELRCDPISGHTALYWYRQSLGQGLEFLIYFQGNSAPDKSGLPSDRFSAERTGGSVSTLTIQRTQQEDSAVYLCASSKGGDQETQYFGPGTRLLVL.

The chain carries TRBV5-8 and TRBJ2-5; D is undetermined. Trimming cost V 4 bases and J 5 bases, with 9 bases left between them. The V gene's germline CDR1 is SGHTS and CDR2 YDEGEE. The CDR3 spans 12 residues. The CDR3 spells CASSHPKETQYF. CDR3 DNA sequence: TGTGCCAGCAGCCACCCTAAGGAGACCCAGTACTTC.

This clone showed up just a few times. The chain is built from TRBV30 and TRBJ1-3; D possibly corresponds to TRBD1 (5 bases). CDR1 is GTSNPN and CDR2 is SVGIG in the germline V gene (reference sequence). This CDR3 has 13 residues. The V end lost 6 bases, the J end lost 0 bases, and 9 bases lay between the germline ends. The CDR3 DNA reads as TGTGCCTGTAGGGGACTCTCTGGAAACACCATATATTTT. Amino acids: CACRGLSGNTIYF.

This clone was counted once. V is TRBV15 and J is TRBJ1-2; perhaps TRBD1 as D (5 bases). V lost 0 bases and J lost 8, with 19 bases in between. The CDR3 has 16 amino acids. CDR1 is LNHNV, CDR2 YYDKDF, per germline (reference sequence). CDR3 amino acids: CATSRDFRQGGWGYTF. The DNA of the CDR3 is TGTGCCACCAGCAGAGATTTTCGGCAGGGAGGATGGGGCTACACCTTC. Using reference TRBV15 and TRBJ1-2 for the parts outside the CDR3, the full variable domain is DAMVIQNPRYQVTQFGKPVTLSCSQTLNHNVMYWYQQKSSQAPKLLFHYYDKDFNNEADTPDNFQSRRPNTSFCFLDIRSPGLGDTAMYLCATSRDFRQGGWGYTFGSGTRLTVV.

The J gene is TRBJ1-1, the V gene TRBV2, with D hard to call. The V end was cut by 5 bases, the J end by 3 bases, with 16 bases between. The CDR3 has 15 residues. CDR1 is SNHLY, CDR2 FYNNEI, per germline. This chain's CDR3 is CASSPAWRKHTEAFF. CDR3 in DNA: TGTGCCAGCAGTCCCGCCTGGAGGAAGCACACTGAAGCTTTCTTT.

The rearrangement uses TRBV3-1 (or the pseudogene TRBV3-2) and TRBJ1-3, with D possibly TRBD1 on 5 matching bases. The CDR3 runs to 17 residues. Per the germline V gene, CDR1 is LGHDT and CDR2 is YNNKEL (reference sequence). Between the trimmed V and J ends, which lost 2 bases and 1 base, there was a span of 15 bases. In DNA, the CDR3 is TGTGCCAGCAGCCAACGCAGGGTGGCGGGATCTGGAAACACCATATATTTT. This encodes CASSQRRVAGSGNTIYF.

The rearrangement joins TRBV19 to TRBJ2-3; 13 bases are a match to TRBD2. In germline, CDR1 is LNHDA, CDR2 SQIVND (reference sequence). The CDR3 has 19 residues. Germline trimming cut 5 bases from V and 2 bases from J; bases unmatched to any gene: 13. CDR3 nucleotide sequence: TGTGCCAGTAGTTTCGTTTTTGGGACTAGCGGGGTTAACACAGATACGCAGTATTTT. This translates into CASSFVFGTSGVNTDTQYF. Looking up the rest from reference TRBV19 and TRBJ2-3 gives the full variable domain: DGGITQSPKYLFRKEGQNVTLSCEQNLNHDAMYWYRQDPGQGLRLIYYSQIVNDFQKGDIAEGYSVSREKKESFPLTVTSAQKNPTAFYLCASSFVFGTSGVNTDTQYFGPGTRLTVL.

The chain couples TRBV4-1 to TRBJ2-2; tentatively, D is TRBD2 (6 bases). This CDR3 is built from 18 residues. With 4 bases removed from V and 1 base from J, the gap between germline ends came to 19 bases. The V gene's germline CDR1 is MGHRA and CDR2 YSYEKL. The CDR3 coding sequence is TGCGCCAGCAGCCTTTTACCTACGGAGGGCTTGAACACCGGGGAGCTGTTTTTT. Protein sequence: CASSLLPTEGLNTGELFF.

This clone was recorded a few times. This chain joins TRBV6-1 and TRBJ1-1; weak D call: TRBD1 (6 bases). This CDR3 spans 15 amino acids. V was cut by 3 bases and J by 3 bases, with 14 bases left in between. The germline V gene encodes CDR1 MNHNS and CDR2 SASEGT. The CDR3 protein is CASSDTPGVDTEAFF. Written as DNA, the CDR3 is TGTGCCAGCAGTGATACCCCAGGGGTAGACACTGAAGCTTTCTTT.

This chain links TRBV2 with TRBJ1-2; the match to TRBD1 covers 9 bases. CDR1 SNHLY and CDR2 FYNNEI come from the germline V gene. The CDR3 runs to 13 residues. Trimming removed 4 bases from V and 8 bases from J; junction bases left unmatched: 5. As DNA, the CDR3 is TGTGCCAGCAGTGGAACAGGGGGCCTGGGCTACACCTTC. Protein sequence: CASSGTGGLGYTF. The whole variable domain, filled in from reference TRBV2 and TRBJ1-2, reads EPEVTQTPSHQVTQMGQEVILRCVPISNHLYFYWYRQILGQKVEFLVSFYNNEISEKSEIFDDQFSVERPDGSNFTLKIRSTKLEDSAMYFCASSGTGGLGYTFGSGTRLTVV.

V gene TRBV2 combines with J gene TRBJ2-7, with D maybe TRBD1 (6 bases). Per the germline V gene, CDR1 is SNHLY and CDR2 is FYNNEI. The V gene lost 8 bases and the J gene lost 1 base, with 24 bases spanning the gap. CDR3 length: 17 amino acids. Here the CDR3 reads CASRLPLKGQASYEQYF. CDR3 bases: TGTGCCAGCCGTCTACCTCTGAAGGGACAAGCGTCCTACGAGCAGTACTTC.

V is TRBV6-1 and J is TRBJ2-5, with D unresolved. V was shortened by 2 bases and J by 8 bases, with 15 bases between the two germline ends. Germline CDR1 reads MNHNS; CDR2 reads SASEGT. The CDR3 is made up of 14 amino acids. This chain's CDR3 is CASSEILAGATQYF. As DNA, the CDR3 is TGTGCCAGCAGTGAAATCTTGGCCGGAGCTACCCAGTACTTC.

The chain combines TRBV28 with TRBJ1-2, with TRBD1 identical over 11 bases. Per the germline V gene, CDR1 is MDHEN and CDR2 is SYDVKM. CDR3 size: 16 residues. Trimming at V came to 5 bases and at J to 4 bases, leaving 9 bases not matched to a gene. CDR3 nucleotides: TGTGCCAGCAGTCCCTCTCGGGACAGGGGGACCTATGGCTACACCTTC. Encoded protein: CASSPSRDRGTYGYTF.

The DNA of the CDR3 is TGCAGCGTCCCGGGACAGGGGGCGCCTTCGTTGGGTACGCAGTATTTT. Encoded protein: CSVPGQGAPSLGTQYF. This chain links TRBV29-1 with TRBJ2-3, with 12 bases aligning to TRBD1. The germline CDR1 and CDR2 sequences are SQVTM and ANQGSEA. This CDR3 spans 16 amino acids. The V and J ends lost 6 bases and 8 bases, in that order; junction bases with no gene match: 15.